This T cell receptor (beta chain) comes out of a study of beta chain features in type 1 diabetes. Overall study results and limits: Any PCR bias toward short templates would affect both groups alike. Cells that show high TCR expression could be over-represented by cDNA sequencing. Shortening that was moderate but significant affected the TCRB CDR3s of Type 1 diabetes patients in all four CD4+ subsets.

The CDR3 has 14 amino acids. Germline lookup yields CDR1 SGHTA and CDR2 FQGNSA. Losses at the gene ends were 5 bases for V and 3 bases for J; bases not matched to a gene: 3. What was sequenced were expressed TCRB transcripts, since all of the isolated RNA had been reverse transcribed. About 3.9 million reads on average were seen across naive, central memory and regulatory T cell samples. Method: immunoSEQ multiplex PCR; TCRdb's copy keeps in-frame clones and lacks some. The repertoire includes about 44,000 clones, 51% of them detected once, and 2.1% sits in the top ten. This clone was counted only a few times. Its target is unknown.

The sequenced sample consisted of Tregs from blood. The gene calls are TRBV7-2 and TRBJ2-1, with 8 bases identical to TRBD1. This sequence originates from a woman between 18 and 29 years old in good health. CDR3: CASSVDRDYNEQFF. The CDR3 region has the DNA TGTGCCAGCAGCGTGGACAGGGACTACAATGAGCAGTTCTTC.